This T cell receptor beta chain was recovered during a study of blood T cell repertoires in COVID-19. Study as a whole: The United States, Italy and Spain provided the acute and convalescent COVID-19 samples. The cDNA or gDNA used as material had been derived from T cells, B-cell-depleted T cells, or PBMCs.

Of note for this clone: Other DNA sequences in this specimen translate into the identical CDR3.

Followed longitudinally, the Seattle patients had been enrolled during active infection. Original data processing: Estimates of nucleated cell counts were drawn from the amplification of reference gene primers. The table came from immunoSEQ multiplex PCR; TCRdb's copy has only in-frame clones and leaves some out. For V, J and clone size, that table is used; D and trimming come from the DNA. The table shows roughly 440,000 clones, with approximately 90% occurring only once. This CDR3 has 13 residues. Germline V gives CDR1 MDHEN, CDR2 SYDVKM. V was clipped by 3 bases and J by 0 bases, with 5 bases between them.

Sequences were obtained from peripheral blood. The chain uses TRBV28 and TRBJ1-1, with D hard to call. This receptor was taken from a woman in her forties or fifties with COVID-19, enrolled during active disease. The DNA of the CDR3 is TGTGCCAGCAGTTTCCGGGTGAACACTGAAGCTTTCTTT. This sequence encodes CASSFRVNTEAFF.